This T cell receptor beta chain is drawn from a study of T-cell memory formation after mild COVID-19. Study details: Among the donors, TCR clusters were largely specific to each donor. Notes on the study in general: Clones contracting across day 15 to 85 had a balanced CD4/CD8 profile; later expanding clones leaned CD4+. Specificity for SARS-CoV-2 was not confirmed among the second-wave clones peaking on day 37.

Germline loops: CDR1 SGDLS, CDR2 YYNGEE. The CDR3 extends over 17 amino acids. Trimming stripped 4 bases from V and 0 bases from J, with 20 bases between. There are a few counts of this clonotype. The antigen is unknown. TCR alpha and TCR beta cDNA libraries with sample barcodes and UMIs came from 5'RACE using constant-segment primers. TCRdb ran MiXCR on the 5' RACE reads and lists one entry per CDR3 protein. The sample shows fewer than 450,000 distinct CDR3 sequences, 20% to 25% of them seen only once. This clonotype was sampled from an adult woman who had mild COVID-19 (a few samples of this study predate the infection). Cell type and time point are not known. The J gene is TRBJ2-7, the V gene TRBV9; D uncertain. The sample was PBMCs or a T cell subset sorted from them (not recorded which). As DNA, the CDR3 is TGTGCCAGCAGCACTGAGAAGTCGTTGGCTGGCTCCTACGAGCAGTACTTC. It specifies CASSTEKSLAGSYEQYF.